The 10 T cell receptor beta chains in this list originate from one sample, sequenced in a study of blood T cells in healthy people across ages. The second PCR ran roughly 7 to 11 cycles with a sample-barcoded 5' primer and J-beta primers. One entry per CDR3 protein, called by TCRdb with MiXCR from the 5' RACE reads. The sample has about 800,000 distinct CDR3 sequences; about 47% are singletons. Sequencing was done on a sample of blood. The origin of the receptors is a man older than 75 in good health.

V is TRBV7-3 and J is TRBJ2-6; D is unclear. Trimming removed 5 bases at V and 4 bases at J, with 15 bases between. Germline V gene data show CDR1 as SGHTA and CDR2 as FQGTGA. The CDR3 totals 16 residues. The CDR3 sequence is CASSLSPGPGANVLTF. The DNA of the CDR3 is TGTGCCAGCAGCCTCAGCCCGGGCCCCGGGGCCAACGTCCTGACTTTC.

J is TRBJ2-1 and V is TRBV4-3; TRBD2 matches at 10 bases. The V and J ends lost 6 bases and 0 bases, in that order; junction bases with no gene match: 11. The CDR3 totals 18 residues. CDR1 and CDR2 (germline): LGHNA, YSLEER. CDR3 protein: CASSYSSGGPSSYNEQFF. Written as DNA, the CDR3 is TGCGCCAGCAGTTATTCTAGCGGGGGCCCGAGCTCCTACAATGAGCAGTTCTTC.

Remarks on this clonotype: One base away lies a much larger clone, so this may be a sequencing read error. The chain employs TRBV20-1 and TRBJ1-6; D is unclear. Germline loops: CDR1 DFQATT, CDR2 SNEGSKA (reference sequence). The CDR3 has 15 amino acids. This chain's CDR3 is CSAPAVVSYNPPLHF. The CDR3 DNA reads as TGCAGTGCTCCCGCAGTTGTCTCCTATAATCCACCCCTCCACTTT.

The chain joins TRBV29-1 to TRBJ2-7; D is ambiguous. The germline V gene has CDR1 SQVTM and CDR2 ANQGSEA. The CDR3 has 13 amino acids. V lost 3 bases, J lost 7 bases, and 16 bases lay in between. The CDR3 DNA reads TGCAGCGTTGAGGTGGTAGCCAAGGGTGAGCAGTACTTC. This encodes CSVEVVAKGEQYF.

The chain combines TRBV20-1 with TRBJ1-5, with no clear D. Trimming cost V 3 bases and J 5 bases, with 17 bases left between them. From germline, CDR1 is DFQATT and CDR2 SNEGSKA (reference sequence). The CDR3 covers 15 residues. The CDR3 loop is CSASRLGSVDQPQHF. The CDR3 nucleotides are TGCAGTGCTAGTCGCCTCGGGTCCGTCGATCAGCCCCAGCATTTT.

The chain employs TRBV6-6 and TRBJ2-7; weak D call: TRBD1 (5 bases). Deletions cut 0 bases from V and 5 bases from J, with 11 bases between. The V gene's germline CDR1 is MNHNY and CDR2 SVGAGI (reference sequence). This CDR3 spans 14 amino acids. The CDR3 DNA reads TGTGCCAGCAGTTACTCGCAAGGGGCCAACGAGCAGTACTTC. Encoded protein: CASSYSQGANEQYF.

This clonotype has a single count. The V gene is TRBV27, the J gene TRBJ2-3, with 11 bases lining up with TRBD2. V lost 7 bases and J lost 1; bases outside the gene matches: 7. Germline V lookup: CDR1 MNHEY, CDR2 SMNVEV (reference sequence). There are 16 residues in the CDR3. The CDR3 nucleotides are TGTGCCAGCAACCCGGGACTAGCGGAGCGCACAGATACGCAGTATTTT. Translating gives CASNPGLAERTDTQYF.

The chain is built from TRBV4-2 and TRBJ2-5; 13 nucleotides align to TRBD2. The CDR3 totals 17 residues. With V trimmed by 3 bases and J by 4 bases, 8 bases remained unmatched. CDR1 is LGHNA and CDR2 is YNFKEQ in the germline V gene. The CDR3 reads CASSQITSGGAVETQYF. The CDR3 bases are TGTGCCAGCAGCCAGATCACTAGCGGGGGGGCGGTAGAGACCCAGTACTTC.

This sequence joins TRBV2 and TRBJ2-4; 7 nucleotides align to TRBD1. Trimming cost V 4 bases and J 3 bases; bases outside gene matches: 6. Looked up from germline, CDR1 is SNHLY and CDR2 is FYNNEI. The CDR3 extends over 15 amino acids. CDR3 in amino acids: CASSVQGYGKNIQYF. CDR3 DNA: TGTGCCAGCAGTGTACAGGGGTATGGCAAAAACATTCAGTACTTC. The variable domain in full, with the rest retrieved from reference TRBV2 and TRBJ2-4, is EPEVTQTPSHQVTQMGQEVILRCVPISNHLYFYWYRQILGQKVEFLVSFYNNEISEKSEIFDDQFSVERPDGSNFTLKIRSTKLEDSAMYFCASSVQGYGKNIQYFGAGTRLSVL.

This clonotype was detected only a few times. V gene TRBV27 combines with J gene TRBJ2-7; either TRBD1 or TRBD2 may fit D (5 bases each). Germline CDR1 is MNHEY and CDR2 is SMNVEV (reference sequence). The V gene lost 5 bases and the J gene lost 4 bases, with 15 bases spanning the gap. This CDR3 is 14 amino acids long. In DNA, the CDR3 is TGTGCCAGCAGTACGAGGGGCGGTCATTACGAGCAGTACTTC. Translated, it gives CASSTRGGHYEQYF.